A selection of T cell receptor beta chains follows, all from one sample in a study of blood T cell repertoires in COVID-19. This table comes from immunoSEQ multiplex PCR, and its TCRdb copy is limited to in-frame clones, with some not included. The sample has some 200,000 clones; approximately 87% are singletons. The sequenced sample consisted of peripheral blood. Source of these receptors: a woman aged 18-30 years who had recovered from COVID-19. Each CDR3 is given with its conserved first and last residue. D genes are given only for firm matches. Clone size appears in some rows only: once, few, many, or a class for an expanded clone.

CDR3nt: TGTGCCAGCTCAGACACAGGTTTTTCCACCGGGGAGCTGTTTTTT
CDR3aa: CASSDTGFSTGELFF
v_gene: TRBV18
d_gene: NA
abundance: once
j_gene: TRBJ2-2

CDR3nt: TGTGCCAGCAGTCTTGCAGGTTCCCCCCTCACCGGGGAGCTGTTTTTT
CDR3aa: CASSLAGSPLTGELFF
v_gene: TRBV6-2/TRBV6-3
d_gene: NA
abundance: once
j_gene: TRBJ2-2

CDR3nt: TGCGCCAGCAGCCGCAGGACTAGCGTAAGCTCCTACAATGAGCAGTTCTTC
CDR3aa: CASSRRTSVSSYNEQFF
v_gene: TRBV4-1
d_gene: TRBD2
abundance: NA
j_gene: TRBJ2-1

CDR3nt: TGTGCCAGCAGTGAACGAGACAGGGGCTACGAGCAGTACTTC
CDR3aa: CASSERDRGYEQYF
v_gene: TRBV2
d_gene: TRBD1
abundance: NA
j_gene: TRBJ2-7

CDR3nt: TGTGCCAGCAGCTTAGAGGTAGACAGGAAGGGCTACACCTTC
CDR3aa: CASSLEVDRKGYTF
v_gene: TRBV7-8
d_gene: NA
abundance: NA
j_gene: TRBJ1-2

CDR3nt: TGTGCCAGCAGCTACTCTAGGGACAGTCATAATTCACCCCTCCACTTT
CDR3aa: CASSYSRDSHNSPLHF
v_gene: TRBV7-8
d_gene: TRBD1
abundance: NA
j_gene: TRBJ1-6

CDR3nt: TGTGCCAGCAGTTATAACAGGGGCTATGGCTACACCTTC
CDR3aa: CASSYNRGYGYTF
v_gene: TRBV7-9
d_gene: TRBD1
abundance: once
j_gene: TRBJ1-2

CDR3nt: TGTGCCACCAGCGGACAGGGGAACTATGGCTACACCTTC
CDR3aa: CATSGQGNYGYTF
v_gene: TRBV24-1
d_gene: TRBD1
abundance: NA
j_gene: TRBJ1-2

CDR3nt: TGTGCCAGCAGTTACTATCAGGGGATGAACACTGAAGCTTTCTTT
CDR3aa: CASSYYQGMNTEAFF
v_gene: TRBV6-6
d_gene: NA
abundance: NA
j_gene: TRBJ1-1

CDR3nt: TGTGCCAGCAGCCTCACCTTGGCGCGGGGGCCCGACACAGATACGCAGTATTTT
CDR3aa: CASSLTLARGPDTDTQYF
v_gene: TRBV7-6
d_gene: NA
abundance: NA
j_gene: TRBJ2-3

CDR3nt: TGTGCCAGCAGCGGAGGGGTGCGGGGAGCTTTCTTT
CDR3aa: CASSGGVRGAFF
v_gene: TRBV12-3/TRBV12-4
d_gene: NA
abundance: NA
j_gene: TRBJ1-1

CDR3nt: TGTGCCAGCAGTGACTCACCCGGGGGGACAGAGCAGTTCTTC
CDR3aa: CASSDSPGGTEQFF
v_gene: TRBV6-4
d_gene: NA
abundance: NA
j_gene: TRBJ2-1

CDR3nt: TGTGCCAGCAGCCCTAGCGGCTCCTACAATGAGCAGTTCTTC
CDR3aa: CASSPSGSYNEQFF
v_gene: TRBV4-2
d_gene: TRBD2
abundance: NA
j_gene: TRBJ2-1

CDR3nt: TGTGCCAGCAGCTCCACAGGAGATACGCAGTATTTT
CDR3aa: CASSSTGDTQYF
v_gene: TRBV7-2
d_gene: NA
abundance: NA
j_gene: TRBJ2-3

CDR3nt: TGTGCCAGCAAAACCAGGGGGCTTAATACTGAAGCTTTCTTT
CDR3aa: CASKTRGLNTEAFF
v_gene: TRBV6-5
d_gene: TRBD1
abundance: NA
j_gene: TRBJ1-1

CDR3nt: TGTGCCAGTAGAACAGGCTATGAAAAACTGTTTTTT
CDR3aa: CASRTGYEKLFF
v_gene: TRBV19
d_gene: NA
abundance: NA
j_gene: TRBJ1-4

CDR3nt: TGTGCCAGCAGTGAGAAGACTAGCTACAATGAGCAGTTCTTC
CDR3aa: CASSEKTSYNEQFF
v_gene: TRBV6-2/TRBV6-3
d_gene: NA
abundance: once
j_gene: TRBJ2-1

CDR3nt: TGTGCCAGCAGCTTAGACCCTCGGGGGGGGCCCCCAGATACGCAGTATTTT
CDR3aa: CASSLDPRGGPPDTQYF
v_gene: TRBV11-2
d_gene: TRBD2
abundance: once
j_gene: TRBJ2-3

CDR3nt: TGTGCCAGCAGCCCGGGACAGGGGGTAGGCTATGGCTACACCTTC
CDR3aa: CASSPGQGVGYGYTF
v_gene: TRBV6-5
d_gene: TRBD1
abundance: NA
j_gene: TRBJ1-2

CDR3nt: TGTGCCAGCAGCTTAGGAGGCACAGATACGCAGTATTTT
CDR3aa: CASSLGGTDTQYF
v_gene: TRBV7-8
d_gene: NA
abundance: many
j_gene: TRBJ2-3

CDR3nt: TGTGCCAGCATGGGGGGGCGGGTCTACGAGCAGTACTTC
CDR3aa: CASMGGRVYEQYF
v_gene: TRBV27
d_gene: NA
abundance: NA
j_gene: TRBJ2-7

CDR3nt: TGTGCCAGCAGCGAGGGACAGCCCGCAGATACGCAGTATTTT
CDR3aa: CASSEGQPADTQYF
v_gene: TRBV11-3
d_gene: TRBD1
abundance: NA
j_gene: TRBJ2-3

CDR3nt: TGTGCCAGCAGTCGACAGGCCGCGGGCTACAATGAGCAGTTCTTC
CDR3aa: CASSRQAAGYNEQFF
v_gene: TRBV5-4
d_gene: NA
abundance: NA
j_gene: TRBJ2-1

CDR3nt: TGTGCCAGCAGTCCTAGACAGGGGCGAAAGAACACTGAAGCTTTCTTT
CDR3aa: CASSPRQGRKNTEAFF
v_gene: TRBV27
d_gene: TRBD1
abundance: NA
j_gene: TRBJ1-1

CDR3nt: TGCGCCAGCAGCTTACAGGGGTCCAATTCACCCCTCCACTTT
CDR3aa: CASSLQGSNSPLHF
v_gene: TRBV5-1
d_gene: TRBD1
abundance: NA
j_gene: TRBJ1-6

CDR3nt: TGTGCCAGCACCACAAGACAGTCTAGCTACACCTTC
CDR3aa: CASTTRQSSYTF
v_gene: TRBV12-3/TRBV12-4
d_gene: NA
abundance: NA
j_gene: TRBJ1-2

CDR3nt: TGTGCCAGTAGCCCGACAGGGGGTAGGAATCAGCCCCAGCATTTT
CDR3aa: CASSPTGGRNQPQHF
v_gene: TRBV19
d_gene: TRBD1
abundance: few
j_gene: TRBJ1-5

CDR3nt: TGTGCCAGTAGTATCGGGACTAGACGGCGGACAGATACGCAGTATTTT
CDR3aa: CASSIGTRRRTDTQYF
v_gene: TRBV19
d_gene: TRBD2
abundance: NA
j_gene: TRBJ2-3

CDR3nt: TGTGCCAGCAGCTTTGCAGGGGCGTCCTACGAGCAGTACTTC
CDR3aa: CASSFAGASYEQYF
v_gene: TRBV5-4
d_gene: NA
abundance: NA
j_gene: TRBJ2-7

CDR3nt: TGTGCCACCAATTACAGGGGAGGTTTTCCTGAAGCTTTCTTT
CDR3aa: CATNYRGGFPEAFF
v_gene: TRBV6-5
d_gene: TRBD1
abundance: NA
j_gene: TRBJ1-1

CDR3nt: TGTGCCAGCAGCCACGGGACTAGCGGGAGGAGGGGTGAGCAGTTCTTC
CDR3aa: CASSHGTSGRRGEQFF
v_gene: TRBV5-4
d_gene: TRBD2
abundance: few
j_gene: TRBJ2-1

CDR3nt: TGTGCCAGCAGCTCCAGGGATTACAGCTCCTCAGATACGCAGTATTTT
CDR3aa: CASSSRDYSSSDTQYF
v_gene: TRBV7-8
d_gene: NA
abundance: NA
j_gene: TRBJ2-3

CDR3nt: TGTGCCACCAGCAGAAGTGGGGGAGGCAACACTGAAGCTTTCTTT
CDR3aa: CATSRSGGGNTEAFF
v_gene: TRBV15
d_gene: NA
abundance: NA
j_gene: TRBJ1-1

CDR3nt: TGCGCCAGCAGCCAAGGGACTAGCGGGAACAATGAGCAGTTCTTC
CDR3aa: CASSQGTSGNNEQFF
v_gene: TRBV4-3
d_gene: TRBD2
abundance: NA
j_gene: TRBJ2-1

CDR3nt: TGTGCCAGCAGCCTGGGACTAGCGAAAACCGGGGAGCTGTTTTTT
CDR3aa: CASSLGLAKTGELFF
v_gene: TRBV7-9
d_gene: TRBD2
abundance: few
j_gene: TRBJ2-2

CDR3nt: TGTGCCAGCAGCCGGTCCGGGGTGACTAACTATGGCTACACCTTC
CDR3aa: CASSRSGVTNYGYTF
v_gene: TRBV7-9
d_gene: NA
abundance: NA
j_gene: TRBJ1-2

CDR3nt: TGTGCCAGCAGGACTAGCGGGGGGACCTACGAGCAGTACTTC
CDR3aa: CASRTSGGTYEQYF
v_gene: TRBV6-5
d_gene: TRBD2
abundance: NA
j_gene: TRBJ2-7

CDR3nt: TGCAGTGCGGGACAGGGGCATGGCTACACCTTC
CDR3aa: CSAGQGHGYTF
v_gene: TRBV20-1
d_gene: TRBD1
abundance: NA
j_gene: TRBJ1-2

CDR3nt: TGTGCCAGCAACATTCGCGGCACCGGGGAGCTGTTTTTT
CDR3aa: CASNIRGTGELFF
v_gene: TRBV6-5
d_gene: NA
abundance: NA
j_gene: TRBJ2-2

CDR3nt: TGTGCCAGCAGCCAAGATAGAATGGGCAACAGCTATGGCTACACCTTC
CDR3aa: CASSQDRMGNSYGYTF
v_gene: TRBV4-2
d_gene: NA
abundance: NA
j_gene: TRBJ1-2

CDR3nt: TGTGCCAGCAGTTACTCGTCGTCGAACACTGAAGCTTTCTTT
CDR3aa: CASSYSSSNTEAFF
v_gene: TRBV6-5
d_gene: NA
abundance: NA
j_gene: TRBJ1-1

CDR3nt: TGTGCCAGTAGTATACAACACACAACCTACGAGCAGTACTTC
CDR3aa: CASSIQHTTYEQYF
v_gene: TRBV19
d_gene: NA
abundance: NA
j_gene: TRBJ2-7

CDR3nt: TGTGCCAGCAGCCTCGGGACTAGCGGGCTAGCCAAAAACATTCAGTACTTC
CDR3aa: CASSLGTSGLAKNIQYF
v_gene: TRBV9
d_gene: TRBD2
abundance: NA
j_gene: TRBJ2-4

CDR3nt: TGTGCCTGGATCCCGGCGGGTCTTTACAATGAGCAGTTCTTC
CDR3aa: CAWIPAGLYNEQFF
v_gene: TRBV30
d_gene: NA
abundance: NA
j_gene: TRBJ2-1

CDR3nt: TGTGCCAGCAGCGTACACATAGCGGGGGGATACGAGCAGTACTTC
CDR3aa: CASSVHIAGGYEQYF
v_gene: TRBV2
d_gene: TRBD2
abundance: NA
j_gene: TRBJ2-7

CDR3nt: TGTGCCAGCAGCTTAGCGCGGGGCGATACCGGGAGGACTTTCTTT
CDR3aa: CASSLARGDTGRTFF
v_gene: TRBV7-9
d_gene: NA
abundance: NA
j_gene: TRBJ1-1

CDR3nt: TGCGCCAGCAGCATGGGACTAGCAGCAGAGACCCAGTACTTC
CDR3aa: CASSMGLAAETQYF
v_gene: TRBV5-1
d_gene: TRBD2
abundance: NA
j_gene: TRBJ2-5

CDR3nt: TGTGCCAGTAGAAATAGCCTTGGCACAGATACGCAGTATTTT
CDR3aa: CASRNSLGTDTQYF
v_gene: TRBV19
d_gene: NA
abundance: NA
j_gene: TRBJ2-3